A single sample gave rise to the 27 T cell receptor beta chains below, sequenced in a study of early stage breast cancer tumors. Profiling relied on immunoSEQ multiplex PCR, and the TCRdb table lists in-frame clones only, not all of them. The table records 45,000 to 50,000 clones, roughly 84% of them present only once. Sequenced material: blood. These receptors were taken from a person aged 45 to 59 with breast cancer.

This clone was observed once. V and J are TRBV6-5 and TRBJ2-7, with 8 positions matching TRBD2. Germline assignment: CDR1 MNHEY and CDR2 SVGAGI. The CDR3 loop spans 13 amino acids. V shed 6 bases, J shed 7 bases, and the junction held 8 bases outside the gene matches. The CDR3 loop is CASSRGLAQEQYF. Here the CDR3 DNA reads TGTGCCAGCAGCCGCGGACTAGCCCAAGAGCAGTACTTC.

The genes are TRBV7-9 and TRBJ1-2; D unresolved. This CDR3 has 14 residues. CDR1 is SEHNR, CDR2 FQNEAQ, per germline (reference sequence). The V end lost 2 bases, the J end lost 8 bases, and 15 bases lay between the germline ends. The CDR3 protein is CASSLLYTQKGYTF. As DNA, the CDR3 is TGTGCCAGCAGCTTACTGTACACCCAAAAAGGCTACACCTTC.

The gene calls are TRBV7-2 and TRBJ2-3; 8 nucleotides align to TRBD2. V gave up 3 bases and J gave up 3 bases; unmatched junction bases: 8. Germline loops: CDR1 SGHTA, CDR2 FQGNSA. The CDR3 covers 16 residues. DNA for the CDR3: TGTGCCAGCAGCTTGACGGGGGGGCTGGTTACAGATACGCAGTATTTT. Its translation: CASSLTGGLVTDTQYF.

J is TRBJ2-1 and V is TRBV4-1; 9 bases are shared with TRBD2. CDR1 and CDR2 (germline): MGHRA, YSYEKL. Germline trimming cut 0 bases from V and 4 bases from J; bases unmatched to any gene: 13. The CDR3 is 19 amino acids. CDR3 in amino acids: CASSQDPYFSGGLYNEQFF. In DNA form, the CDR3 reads TGCGCCAGCAGCCAAGATCCTTATTTTAGCGGGGGACTTTACAATGAGCAGTTCTTC.

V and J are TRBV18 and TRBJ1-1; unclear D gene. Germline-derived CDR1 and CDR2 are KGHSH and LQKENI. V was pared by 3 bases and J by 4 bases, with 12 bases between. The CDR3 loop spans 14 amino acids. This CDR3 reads CASSPLVEGTEAFF. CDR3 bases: TGTGCCAGCTCACCGCTGGTCGAGGGCACTGAAGCTTTCTTT.

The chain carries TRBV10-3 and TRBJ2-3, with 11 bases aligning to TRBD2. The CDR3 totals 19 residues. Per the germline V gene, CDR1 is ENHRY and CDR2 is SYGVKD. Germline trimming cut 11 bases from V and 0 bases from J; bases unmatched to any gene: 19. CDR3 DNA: TGTGCCCCTGCGGGACTAGCGGTAATAACCTCACTCAGCACAGATACGCAGTATTTT. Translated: CAPAGLAVITSLSTDTQYF.

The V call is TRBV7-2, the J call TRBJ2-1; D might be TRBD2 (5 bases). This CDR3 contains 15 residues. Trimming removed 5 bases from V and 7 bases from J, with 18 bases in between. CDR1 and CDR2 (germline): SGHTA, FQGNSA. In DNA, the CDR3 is TGTGCCAGCAGCACACGGACTGGATATCAGAATGAGCAGTTCTTC. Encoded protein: CASSTRTGYQNEQFF.

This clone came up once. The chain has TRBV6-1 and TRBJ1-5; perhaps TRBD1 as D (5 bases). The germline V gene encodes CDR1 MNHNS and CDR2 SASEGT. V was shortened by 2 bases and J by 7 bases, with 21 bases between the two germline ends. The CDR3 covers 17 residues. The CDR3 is CASSEFWGRGERQPQHF. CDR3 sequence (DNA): TGTGCCAGCAGTGAATTTTGGGGACGAGGGGAGCGGCAGCCCCAGCATTTT.

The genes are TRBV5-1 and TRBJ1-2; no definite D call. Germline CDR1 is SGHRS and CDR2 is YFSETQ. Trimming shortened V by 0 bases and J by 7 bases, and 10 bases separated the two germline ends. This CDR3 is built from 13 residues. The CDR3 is CASSLVLGFGYTF. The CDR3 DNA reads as TGCGCCAGCAGCTTGGTGTTGGGTTTTGGCTACACCTTC. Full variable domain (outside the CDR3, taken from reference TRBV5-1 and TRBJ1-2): KAGVTQTPRYLIKTRGQQVTLSCSPISGHRSVSWYQQTPGQGLQFLFEYFSETQRNKGNFPGRFSGRQFSNSRSEMNVSTLELGDSALYLCASSLVLGFGYTFGSGTRLTVV.

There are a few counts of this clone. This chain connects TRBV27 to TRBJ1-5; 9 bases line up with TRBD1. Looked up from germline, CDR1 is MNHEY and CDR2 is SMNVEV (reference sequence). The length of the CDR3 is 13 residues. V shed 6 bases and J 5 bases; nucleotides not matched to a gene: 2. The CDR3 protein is CASRRQGDQPQHF. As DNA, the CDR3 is TGTGCCAGCAGAAGACAGGGGGATCAGCCCCAGCATTTT.

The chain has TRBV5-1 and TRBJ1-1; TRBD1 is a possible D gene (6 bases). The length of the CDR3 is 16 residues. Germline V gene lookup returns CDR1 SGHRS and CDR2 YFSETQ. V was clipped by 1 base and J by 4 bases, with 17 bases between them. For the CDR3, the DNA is TGCGCCAGCAGCTTGTTGGCAGGGGTGCGTGTCACTGAAGCTTTCTTT. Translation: CASSLLAGVRVTEAFF.

The CDR3 DNA reads as TGTGCCAGCAGCTCCTCGACTAGCGCGTACAATGAGCAGTTCTTC. It specifies CASSSSTSAYNEQFF. The V call is TRBV7-3, the J call TRBJ2-1; 8 bases match TRBD2. This CDR3 region has 15 residues. The V gene's germline CDR1 is SGHTA and CDR2 FQGTGA. The V gene end was trimmed by 4 bases and the J gene end by 4 bases; junction bases not matched to a gene: 6. Filled out from reference TRBV7-3 and TRBJ2-1, the complete variable domain reads GAGVSQTPSNKVTEKGKYVELRCDPISGHTALYWYRQSLGQGPEFLIYFQGTGAADDSGLPNDRFFAVRPEGSVSTLKIQRTERGDSAVYLCASSSSTSAYNEQFFGPGTRLTVL.

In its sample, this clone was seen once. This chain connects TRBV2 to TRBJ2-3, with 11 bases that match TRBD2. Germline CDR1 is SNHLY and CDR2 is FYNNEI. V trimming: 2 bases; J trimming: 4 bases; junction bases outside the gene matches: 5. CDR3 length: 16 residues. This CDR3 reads CASSEPLAGGPDTQYF. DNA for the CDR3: TGTGCCAGCAGTGAACCCTTAGCGGGGGGGCCAGATACGCAGTATTTT.

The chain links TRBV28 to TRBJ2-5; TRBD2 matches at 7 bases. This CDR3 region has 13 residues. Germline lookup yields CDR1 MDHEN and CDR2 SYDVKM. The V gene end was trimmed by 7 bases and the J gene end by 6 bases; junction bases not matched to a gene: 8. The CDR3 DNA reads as TGTGCCAGCACCCTTCGGGGGGAGCAGACCCAGTACTTC. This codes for CASTLRGEQTQYF.

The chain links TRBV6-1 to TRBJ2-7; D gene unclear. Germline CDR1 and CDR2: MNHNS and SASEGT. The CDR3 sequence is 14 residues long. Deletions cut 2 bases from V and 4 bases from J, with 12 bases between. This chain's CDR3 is CASSELRATYEQYF. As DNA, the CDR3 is TGTGCCAGCAGTGAATTAAGGGCGACATACGAGCAGTACTTC.

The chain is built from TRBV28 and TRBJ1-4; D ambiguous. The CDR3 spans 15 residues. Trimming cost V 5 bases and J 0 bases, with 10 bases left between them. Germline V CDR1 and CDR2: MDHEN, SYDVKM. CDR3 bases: TGTGCCAGCAGTAGGACGGTTGCAACTAATGAAAAACTGTTTTTT. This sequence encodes CASSRTVATNEKLFF.

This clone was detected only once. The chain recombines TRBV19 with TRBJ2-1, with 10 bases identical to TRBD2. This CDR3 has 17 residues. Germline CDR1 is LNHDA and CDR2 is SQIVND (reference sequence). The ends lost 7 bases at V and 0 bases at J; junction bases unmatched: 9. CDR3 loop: CASKGLAGESSYNEQFF. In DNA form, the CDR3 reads TGTGCCAGTAAAGGGCTAGCGGGAGAAAGCTCCTACAATGAGCAGTTCTTC. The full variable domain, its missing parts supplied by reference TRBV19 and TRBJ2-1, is DGGITQSPKYLFRKEGQNVTLSCEQNLNHDAMYWYRQDPGQGLRLIYYSQIVNDFQKGDIAEGYSVSREKKESFPLTVTSAQKNPTAFYLCASKGLAGESSYNEQFFGPGTRLTVL.

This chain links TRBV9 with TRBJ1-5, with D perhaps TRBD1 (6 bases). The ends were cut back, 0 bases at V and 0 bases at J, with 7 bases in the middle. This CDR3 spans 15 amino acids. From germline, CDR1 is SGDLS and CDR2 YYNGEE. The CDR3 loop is CASSVGGHSNQPQHF. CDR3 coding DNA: TGTGCCAGCAGCGTAGGGGGGCATAGCAATCAGCCCCAGCATTTT.

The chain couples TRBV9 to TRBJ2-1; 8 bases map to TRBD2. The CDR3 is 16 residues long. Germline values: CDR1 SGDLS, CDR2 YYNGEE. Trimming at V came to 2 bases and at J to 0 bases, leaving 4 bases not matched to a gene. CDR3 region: CASSVSSGSSYNEQFF. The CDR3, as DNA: TGTGCCAGCAGCGTCTCCAGCGGGAGCTCCTACAATGAGCAGTTCTTC.

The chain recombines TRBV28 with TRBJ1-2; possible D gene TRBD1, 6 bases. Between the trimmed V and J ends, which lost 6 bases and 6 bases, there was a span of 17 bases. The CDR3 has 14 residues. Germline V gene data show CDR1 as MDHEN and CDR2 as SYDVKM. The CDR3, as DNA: TGTGCCAGCAGCCGAGACAGGAGTCAAGATGGCTACACCTTC. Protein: CASSRDRSQDGYTF.

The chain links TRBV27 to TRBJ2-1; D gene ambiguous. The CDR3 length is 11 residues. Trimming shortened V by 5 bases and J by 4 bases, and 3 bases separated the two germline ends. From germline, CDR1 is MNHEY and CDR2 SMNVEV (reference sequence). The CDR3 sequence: CASSQYNEQFF. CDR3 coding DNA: TGTGCCAGCAGTCAATACAATGAGCAGTTCTTC.

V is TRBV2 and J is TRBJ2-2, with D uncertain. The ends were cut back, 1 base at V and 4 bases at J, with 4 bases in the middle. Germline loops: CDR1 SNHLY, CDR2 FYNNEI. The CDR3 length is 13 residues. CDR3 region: CASSEGATGELFF. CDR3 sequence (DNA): TGTGCCAGCAGTGAAGGGGCCACCGGGGAGCTGTTTTTT.

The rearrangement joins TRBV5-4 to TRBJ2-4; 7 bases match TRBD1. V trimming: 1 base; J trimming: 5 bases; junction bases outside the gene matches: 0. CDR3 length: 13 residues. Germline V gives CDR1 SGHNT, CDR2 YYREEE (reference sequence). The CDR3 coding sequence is TGTGCCAGCAGCTTGACAGGGGAAAACATTCAGTACTTC. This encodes CASSLTGENIQYF.

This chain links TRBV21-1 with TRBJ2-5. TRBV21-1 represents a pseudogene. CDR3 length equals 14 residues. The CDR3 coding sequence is TGTGCCAGCAGCAAAATGGTCGGGCCAGAGACCCAGTACTTC. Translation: CASSKMVGPETQYF.

The CDR3 DNA is TGTGCCAGCAGCCCCACTGGGGGTGCGGACACTGAAGCTTTCTTT. Amino acids: CASSPTGGADTEAFF. The chain is built from TRBV6-1 and TRBJ1-1; perhaps TRBD1 as D (5 bases). The V end was cut by 6 bases, the J end by 3 bases, with 17 bases between. CDR1 is MNHNS, CDR2 SASEGT, per germline. The length of the CDR3 is 15 residues.

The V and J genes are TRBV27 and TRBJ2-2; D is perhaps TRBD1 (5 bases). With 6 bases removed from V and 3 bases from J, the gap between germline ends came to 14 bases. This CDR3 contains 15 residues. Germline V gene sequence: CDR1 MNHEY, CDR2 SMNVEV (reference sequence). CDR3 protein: CASRPMLGDTGELFF. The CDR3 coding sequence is TGTGCCAGCAGACCAATGTTAGGGGACACCGGGGAGCTGTTTTTT.

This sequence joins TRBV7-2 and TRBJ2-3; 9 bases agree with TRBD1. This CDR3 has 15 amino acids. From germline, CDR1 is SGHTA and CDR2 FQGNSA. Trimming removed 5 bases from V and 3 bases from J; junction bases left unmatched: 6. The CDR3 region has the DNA TGTGCCAGCAGCAACAGGGGGCAGTGGACAGATACGCAGTATTTT. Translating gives CASSNRGQWTDTQYF.